This T cell receptor beta chain was documented in a study of T cell responses to AZD1222 COVID-19 vaccine. Study summary: Pooled together were second doses at about 4 or about 12 weeks.

Study-wide points: Vaccination with two AZD1222 doses was followed by a rise in Spike-specific TCR breadth and depth. Unmutated variant regions are reportedly targeted by nearly half of spike-specific TCRs. Baseline serostatus was positive in only a handful of AZD1222 recipients.

The CDR3 loop spans 10 amino acids. Using immunoSEQ multiplex PCR, the repertoire was profiled, and TCRdb retains in-frame clones only, with some absent. The repertoire includes approximately 73,000 clones, roughly 80% of them detected once, and roughly 3.1% sits in the top ten. Regarding this clone: Its antigen is not identified.

The gene calls are TRBV21-1 and TRBJ1-2. TRBV21-1 is a documented pseudogene. The clonotype was recovered from an adult in good health. Specimen: peripheral blood, collected on day 0 of AZD1222 vaccination. CDR3 in DNA: TGTGCCAGACCCGGGGGCCACTACACCTTC. Translation: CARPGGHYTF.